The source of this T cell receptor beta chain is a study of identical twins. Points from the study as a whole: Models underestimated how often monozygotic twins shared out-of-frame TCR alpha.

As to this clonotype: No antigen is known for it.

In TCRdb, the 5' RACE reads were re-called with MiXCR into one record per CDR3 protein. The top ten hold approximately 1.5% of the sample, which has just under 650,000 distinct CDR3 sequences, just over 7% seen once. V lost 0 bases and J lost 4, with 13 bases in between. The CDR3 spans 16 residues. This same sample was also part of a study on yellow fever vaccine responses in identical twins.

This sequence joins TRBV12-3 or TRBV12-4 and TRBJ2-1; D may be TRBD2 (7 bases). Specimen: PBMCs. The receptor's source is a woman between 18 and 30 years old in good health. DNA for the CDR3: TGTGCCAGCAGTTTAGCCGGGGGGCAGGGGTACAATGAGCAGTTCTTC. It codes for CASSLAGGQGYNEQFF.